Listed below are T cell receptor beta chains from one sample, sequenced in a study of shared clonotypes between healthy human individuals. The assay was immunoSEQ multiplex PCR, and TCRdb's table has in-frame clones only and misses some. The sample lists about 690,000 clones; roughly 91% were seen once. Sequences were obtained from memory CD8+ T cells from PBMCs. The receptors originated from a man younger than 35 in good health. Some clones in this sample may be carry-over from other donors' samples. Both conserved end residues are part of each CDR3. Fields, in order: J gene, D gene, clone size, V gene, CDR3 length, CDR3 protein, CDR3 DNA. The D gene is left open where the match is weak. Clone size is given for some rows only: seen once, a few or many times, or a class if the clone is expanded.

j_gene: TRBJ2-2; d_gene: .; abundance: .; v_gene: TRBV4-1; len: 15; CDR3aa: CASSQEVVNTGELFF; CDR3nt: TGCGCCAGCAGCCAAGAAGTAGTAAACACCGGGGAGCTGTTTTTT
j_gene: TRBJ1-5; d_gene: .; abundance: .; v_gene: TRBV4-3; len: 17; CDR3aa: CASSQVWDGTPYQPQHF; CDR3nt: TGCGCCAGCAGCCAAGTTTGGGACGGGACCCCTTATCAGCCCCAGCATTTT
j_gene: TRBJ2-1; d_gene: .; abundance: .; v_gene: TRBV27; len: 13; CDR3aa: CASSPGGAGEQFF; CDR3nt: TGTGCCAGCAGTCCCGGTGGGGCAGGTGAGCAGTTCTTC
j_gene: TRBJ2-1; d_gene: TRBD2; abundance: .; v_gene: TRBV18; len: 17; CDR3aa: CASSPGRLAGLYNEQFF; CDR3nt: TGTGCCAGCTCACCAGGTCGGCTAGCGGGGCTTTACAATGAGCAGTTCTTC
j_gene: TRBJ1-6; d_gene: .; abundance: once; v_gene: TRBV4-3; len: 15; CDR3aa: CASSQDGGTASPLHF; CDR3nt: TGCGCCAGCAGCCAAGATGGGGGGACGGCTTCACCCCTCCACTTT
j_gene: TRBJ2-1; d_gene: .; abundance: once; v_gene: TRBV28; len: 17; CDR3aa: CASSYPTAPTTYNEQFF; CDR3nt: TGTGCCAGCAGTTATCCGACGGCCCCTACCACCTACAATGAGCAGTTCTTC
j_gene: TRBJ2-7; d_gene: TRBD1; abundance: .; v_gene: TRBV10-2; len: 14; CDR3aa: CASSTGVMSDEQYF; CDR3nt: TGCGCCAGCAGCACAGGGGTAATGAGCGACGAGCAGTACTTC
j_gene: TRBJ2-7; d_gene: .; abundance: .; v_gene: TRBV10-3; len: 16; CDR3aa: CAISESTVRGGYEQYF; CDR3nt: TGTGCCATCAGTGAGTCGACAGTTCGGGGTGGCTACGAGCAGTACTTC
j_gene: TRBJ2-1; d_gene: TRBD1; abundance: few; v_gene: TRBV7-9; len: 14; CDR3aa: CASSETGYSNEQFF; CDR3nt: TGTGCCAGCAGCGAGACAGGGTATTCCAATGAGCAGTTCTTC
j_gene: TRBJ2-1; d_gene: .; abundance: .; v_gene: TRBV7-9; len: 19; CDR3aa: CASSLPLHLALGGYNEQFF; CDR3nt: TGTGCCAGCAGCTTACCCCTCCACCTAGCTTTGGGGGGATACAATGAGCAGTTCTTC
j_gene: TRBJ2-5; d_gene: TRBD2; abundance: .; v_gene: TRBV9; len: 16; CDR3aa: CASSARTSGPQETQYF; CDR3nt: TGTGCCAGCAGCGCCCGGACTAGCGGACCACAAGAGACCCAGTACTTC
j_gene: TRBJ2-2; d_gene: TRBD2; abundance: .; v_gene: TRBV6-4; len: 17; CDR3aa: CASSDLPTGGGGGELFF; CDR3nt: TGTGCCAGCAGTGACCTCCCCACCGGCGGGGGGGGCGGGGAGCTGTTTTTT
j_gene: TRBJ2-4; d_gene: .; abundance: .; v_gene: TRBV5-6; len: 14; CDR3aa: CASLRELVKNIQYF; CDR3nt: TGTGCCAGCCTCCGGGAGCTGGTCAAAAACATTCAGTACTTC
j_gene: TRBJ2-1; d_gene: .; abundance: few; v_gene: TRBV7-8; len: 18; CDR3aa: CASSLTAWGASSYNEQFF; CDR3nt: TGTGCCAGCAGCTTGACGGCGTGGGGGGCGAGCTCCTACAATGAGCAGTTCTTC
j_gene: TRBJ2-7; d_gene: .; abundance: many; v_gene: TRBV4-1; len: 16; CDR3aa: CASSQDGQGLTYEQYF; CDR3nt: TGCGCCAGCAGCCAAGATGGGCAGGGCCTAACCTACGAGCAGTACTTC
j_gene: TRBJ1-5; d_gene: .; abundance: .; v_gene: TRBV19; len: 14; CDR3aa: CASSMRPDPRPQHF; CDR3nt: TGTGCCAGTAGTATGCGGCCCGACCCCCGGCCCCAGCATTTT
j_gene: TRBJ2-7; d_gene: .; abundance: .; v_gene: TRBV27; len: 15; CDR3aa: CASSFLGGLFYEQYF; CDR3nt: TGTGCCAGCAGTTTTCTGGGGGGACTGTTCTACGAGCAGTACTTC
j_gene: TRBJ2-1; d_gene: TRBD2; abundance: .; v_gene: TRBV4-2; len: 19; CDR3aa: CASSQAALTSGSDYNEQFF; CDR3nt: TGTGCCAGCAGCCAGGCTGCTCTGACTAGCGGGAGTGACTACAATGAGCAGTTCTTC
j_gene: TRBJ1-2; d_gene: TRBD1; abundance: .; v_gene: TRBV10-3; len: 19; CDR3aa: CAISESHRDRGSLSYGYTF; CDR3nt: TGTGCCATCAGTGAGTCGCATCGGGACAGGGGGAGCCTAAGCTATGGCTACACCTTC
j_gene: TRBJ1-1; d_gene: .; abundance: .; v_gene: TRBV28; len: 13; CDR3aa: CASRGRGGTEAFF; CDR3nt: TGTGCCAGCAGGGGGCGTGGGGGAACTGAAGCTTTCTTT
j_gene: TRBJ2-3; d_gene: TRBD2; abundance: .; v_gene: TRBV5-4; len: 20; CDR3aa: CASSPQNLLAEVLGVDTQYF; CDR3nt: TGTGCCAGCAGCCCCCAAAACTTACTAGCGGAGGTCCTTGGGGTGGATACGCAGTATTTT
j_gene: TRBJ1-1; d_gene: .; abundance: .; v_gene: TRBV5-6; len: 14; CDR3aa: CASSPGTPNTEAFF; CDR3nt: TGTGCCAGCAGCCCCGGGACACCGAACACTGAAGCTTTCTTT
j_gene: TRBJ2-7; d_gene: TRBD2; abundance: .; v_gene: TRBV4-3; len: 16; CDR3aa: CASSQDMVSGTYEQYF; CDR3nt: TGCGCCAGCAGCCAAGATATGGTTAGCGGGACCTACGAGCAGTACTTC
j_gene: TRBJ2-1; d_gene: .; abundance: .; v_gene: TRBV7-8; len: 15; CDR3aa: CASSLAVSGYNEQFF; CDR3nt: TGTGCCAGCAGCTTAGCGGTTAGCGGCTACAATGAGCAGTTCTTC
j_gene: TRBJ1-1; d_gene: .; abundance: .; v_gene: TRBV4-1; len: 15; CDR3aa: CASSPAYLPNTEAFF; CDR3nt: TGCGCCAGCAGCCCGGCCTACCTGCCGAACACTGAAGCTTTCTTT
j_gene: TRBJ1-1; d_gene: .; abundance: .; v_gene: TRBV5-1; len: 15; CDR3aa: CASSLAITANTEAFF; CDR3nt: TGCGCCAGCAGCTTGGCCATCACAGCGAACACTGAAGCTTTCTTT
j_gene: TRBJ2-3; d_gene: .; abundance: .; v_gene: TRBV2; len: 14; CDR3aa: CASSDAGYTDTQYF; CDR3nt: TGTGCCAGCAGTGACGCGGGATACACAGATACGCAGTATTTT
j_gene: TRBJ2-2; d_gene: .; abundance: .; v_gene: TRBV9; len: 17; CDR3aa: CASSTPRLRLNTGELFF; CDR3nt: TGTGCCAGCAGCACCCCCCGGTTGCGGCTGAACACCGGGGAGCTGTTTTTT
j_gene: TRBJ2-4; d_gene: TRBD1; abundance: .; v_gene: TRBV10-3; len: 16; CDR3aa: CAISDPGQVAKNIQYF; CDR3nt: TGTGCCATCAGTGACCCGGGACAGGTAGCCAAAAACATTCAGTACTTC
j_gene: TRBJ2-7; d_gene: TRBD2; abundance: .; v_gene: TRBV27; len: 14; CDR3aa: CASRPGLNSYEQYF; CDR3nt: TGTGCCAGCAGGCCGGGACTAAACTCCTACGAGCAGTACTTC
j_gene: TRBJ1-6; d_gene: .; abundance: .; v_gene: TRBV7-6; len: 14; CDR3aa: CASRQGPRGSPLHF; CDR3nt: TGTGCCAGCAGGCAGGGACCCCGCGGGTCACCCCTCCACTTT
j_gene: TRBJ2-7; d_gene: .; abundance: .; v_gene: TRBV9; len: 13; CDR3aa: CASSVELHYEQYF; CDR3nt: TGTGCCAGCAGCGTAGAACTTCACTACGAGCAGTACTTC
j_gene: TRBJ2-1; d_gene: .; abundance: .; v_gene: TRBV5-4; len: 15; CDR3aa: CASSFIEAGYNEQFF; CDR3nt: TGTGCCAGCAGCTTTATCGAGGCGGGGTACAATGAGCAGTTCTTC
j_gene: TRBJ2-3; d_gene: .; abundance: .; v_gene: TRBV6-5; len: 12; CDR3aa: CASLGPTGTQYF; CDR3nt: TGTGCCAGCCTCGGGCCTACGGGTACGCAGTATTTT
j_gene: TRBJ2-1; d_gene: .; abundance: .; v_gene: TRBV7-2; len: 17; CDR3aa: CASSLPPGWETYNEQFF; CDR3nt: TGTGCCAGCAGCTTACCCCCCGGATGGGAGACATACAATGAGCAGTTCTTC
j_gene: TRBJ2-4; d_gene: TRBD1; abundance: .; v_gene: TRBV6-5; len: 14; CDR3aa: CASSLDRGFDIQYF; CDR3nt: TGTGCCAGCAGCCTCGACAGGGGATTTGACATTCAGTACTTC
j_gene: TRBJ1-4; d_gene: .; abundance: .; v_gene: TRBV14; len: 16; CDR3aa: CASSQHHRDINEKLFF; CDR3nt: TGTGCCAGCAGCCAACACCACCGGGATATAAATGAAAAACTGTTTTTT
j_gene: TRBJ2-7; d_gene: TRBD2; abundance: .; v_gene: TRBV6-6; len: 16; CDR3aa: CASSYSRTSGSYEQYF; CDR3nt: TGTGCCAGCAGTTACTCCCGGACTAGCGGCTCCTACGAGCAGTACTTC
j_gene: TRBJ2-2; d_gene: TRBD1; abundance: .; v_gene: TRBV19; len: 19; CDR3aa: CASMKTKRTGGLYTGELFF; CDR3nt: TGTGCCAGTATGAAGACGAAGCGGACAGGGGGACTATACACCGGGGAGCTGTTTTTT
j_gene: TRBJ1-3; d_gene: .; abundance: .; v_gene: TRBV7-2; len: 13; CDR3aa: CASSRDVRNTIYF; CDR3nt: TGTGCCAGCAGTCGAGACGTGCGAAACACCATATATTTT
j_gene: TRBJ1-3; d_gene: TRBD1; abundance: .; v_gene: TRBV4-1; len: 18; CDR3aa: CASSQDWGRGNSGNTIYF; CDR3nt: TGCGCCAGCAGCCAAGATTGGGGCAGGGGGAACTCTGGAAACACCATATATTTT
j_gene: TRBJ2-7; d_gene: .; abundance: .; v_gene: TRBV27; len: 14; CDR3aa: CASSREQGSDEQYF; CDR3nt: TGTGCCAGCAGTCGGGAGCAGGGGAGTGACGAGCAGTACTTC
j_gene: TRBJ1-2; d_gene: .; abundance: few; v_gene: TRBV11-1; len: 13; CDR3aa: CASEGPGRDGYTF; CDR3nt: TGTGCCAGCGAAGGGCCCGGTAGGGATGGCTACACCTTC
j_gene: TRBJ1-2; d_gene: .; abundance: .; v_gene: TRBV28; len: 14; CDR3aa: CASSLGWGKSGYTF; CDR3nt: TGTGCCAGCAGTTTGGGGTGGGGAAAAAGTGGCTACACCTTC
j_gene: TRBJ2-3; d_gene: TRBD2; abundance: .; v_gene: TRBV15; len: 18; CDR3aa: CATEIGLAGVRGTDTQYF; CDR3nt: TGTGCCACCGAAATCGGGCTAGCGGGAGTGAGGGGGACAGATACGCAGTATTTT
j_gene: TRBJ1-2; d_gene: .; abundance: .; v_gene: TRBV29-1; len: 14; CDR3aa: CSVEDRTANYGYTF; CDR3nt: TGCAGCGTTGAGGACCGGACAGCTAACTATGGCTACACCTTC
j_gene: TRBJ2-2; d_gene: TRBD2; abundance: .; v_gene: TRBV7-9; len: 16; CDR3aa: CASWAGSGSFTGELFF; CDR3nt: TGTGCCAGCTGGGCGGGGAGCGGGAGTTTCACCGGGGAGCTGTTTTTT
j_gene: TRBJ1-4; d_gene: .; abundance: .; v_gene: TRBV5-6; len: 15; CDR3aa: CASSFGTKPFEKLFF; CDR3nt: TGTGCCAGCAGCTTTGGGACAAAGCCTTTTGAAAAACTGTTTTTT
j_gene: TRBJ2-7; d_gene: TRBD2; abundance: .; v_gene: TRBV7-9; len: 16; CDR3aa: CASSLGSGGDRNEQYF; CDR3nt: TGTGCCAGCAGCTTAGGTAGCGGGGGTGATCGGAACGAGCAGTACTTC
j_gene: TRBJ2-6; d_gene: .; abundance: .; v_gene: TRBV7-9; len: 19; CDR3aa: CASSSPRAQWNSGANVLTF; CDR3nt: TGTGCCAGCAGCTCCCCGAGGGCACAATGGAATTCTGGGGCCAACGTCCTGACTTTC
j_gene: TRBJ2-4; d_gene: .; abundance: .; v_gene: TRBV5-1; len: 15; CDR3aa: CASSPVARAKNIQYF; CDR3nt: TGCGCCAGCAGCCCGGTAGCCCGGGCCAAAAACATTCAGTACTTC
j_gene: TRBJ2-3; d_gene: .; abundance: .; v_gene: TRBV14; len: 13; CDR3aa: CASSQYTTDTQYF; CDR3nt: TGTGCCAGCAGCCAGTACACAACAGATACGCAGTATTTT
j_gene: TRBJ2-1; d_gene: .; abundance: .; v_gene: TRBV4-3; len: 15; CDR3aa: CASSPGAGINNEQFF; CDR3nt: TGCGCCAGCAGCCCGGGGGCGGGTATCAACAATGAGCAGTTCTTC
j_gene: TRBJ2-2; d_gene: .; abundance: .; v_gene: TRBV27; len: 13; CDR3aa: CASSFRGIGELFF; CDR3nt: TGTGCCAGCAGTTTCCGAGGAATCGGGGAGCTGTTTTTT
j_gene: TRBJ2-3; d_gene: .; abundance: once; v_gene: TRBV5-1; len: 14; CDR3aa: CASSLDQYTDTQYF; CDR3nt: TGCGCCAGCAGCTTGGACCAATACACAGATACGCAGTATTTT
j_gene: TRBJ2-5; d_gene: TRBD2; abundance: .; v_gene: TRBV4-1; len: 18; CDR3aa: CASSQGDGSGRGQETQYF; CDR3nt: TGCGCCAGCAGCCAAGGAGATGGTAGCGGGAGGGGACAAGAGACCCAGTACTTC
j_gene: TRBJ2-1; d_gene: .; abundance: .; v_gene: TRBV9; len: 14; CDR3aa: CASSYYRDSGEQFF; CDR3nt: TGTGCCAGCAGCTACTACCGGGACTCCGGTGAGCAGTTCTTC
j_gene: TRBJ1-2; d_gene: TRBD1; abundance: .; v_gene: TRBV9; len: 15; CDR3aa: CASSGGTGAINGYTF; CDR3nt: TGTGCCAGCAGCGGCGGGACAGGGGCCATAAATGGCTACACCTTC
j_gene: TRBJ2-1; d_gene: .; abundance: .; v_gene: TRBV7-3; len: 15; CDR3aa: CASSPQGFSYNEQFF; CDR3nt: TGTGCCAGCAGTCCCCAGGGTTTCTCCTACAATGAGCAGTTCTTC
j_gene: TRBJ2-7; d_gene: .; abundance: once; v_gene: TRBV6-5; len: 12; CDR3aa: CASSTPLMEQYF; CDR3nt: TGTGCCAGCAGTACCCCATTGATGGAGCAGTACTTC